This T cell receptor beta chain was captured by sequencing in a study of cytotoxic CD8 clonotypes in ibrutinib-treated CLL. Study details: Patients attained approximately 24 partial and 2 complete responses; at median roughly 73 months, around 15 remained remitted while roughly 12 progressed.

The assay was immunoSEQ multiplex PCR, and TCRdb's table has in-frame clones only and misses some. The profile covers around 310,000 clones, with approximately 80% appearing a single time and 5% to 7% taken by the ten largest. Notes on the study in general: Increased clonality at ibrutinib response gave way to a return toward baseline at progression. Sampling times differed between sustained-remission and progressing patients.

On this clone: The target antigen is unknown.

In germline, CDR1 is SGHRS, CDR2 YFSETQ. This CDR3 is 14 amino acids long. V dropped 4 bases and J dropped 3; count of bases not matched to a gene: 3. V gene TRBV5-1 combines with J gene TRBJ2-7; 11 bases match TRBD1. The source material was PBMCs, sampled before ibrutinib treatment. The TCR was taken from a human donor with chronic lymphocytic leukemia. CDR3 region: CASSPGQGVYEQYF. CDR3 DNA: TGCGCCAGCAGCCCGGGACAGGGGGTCTACGAGCAGTACTTC.